Listed below are T cell receptor beta chains from one sample, sequenced in a study of high-grade serous ovarian cancer treatment subgroups. Clones were read by immunoSEQ multiplex PCR, and TCRdb kept only the in-frame ones, dropping some. This table holds roughly 4,000 clones, approximately 71% found once. The sequenced sample consisted of tumor tissue. The origin of the receptors is a human donor with high-grade serous ovarian cancer. CDR3s include the opening cysteine and the closing phenylalanine or tryptophan. The D gene is left open where the match is weak. Clone size appears in some rows only: once, few, many, or a class for an expanded clone.

length	D	J	size	V	CDR3	DNA
13	-	TRBJ1-1	-	TRBV9	CASTAARNTEAFF	TGTGCCAGCACGGCGGCGAGGAACACTGAAGCTTTCTTT
19	-	TRBJ1-3	-	TRBV5-6	CASSFRRGTSWSYGNTIYF	TGTGCCAGCAGCTTTAGGAGGGGGACGAGCTGGAGCTATGGAAACACCATATATTTT
16	TRBD2	TRBJ2-1	-	TRBV9	CASSSRTSGIANEQFF	TGTGCCAGCAGCTCTAGGACTAGCGGGATAGCCAATGAGCAGTTCTTC
16	-	TRBJ2-5	-	TRBV7-8	CASSLVAGVEQETQYF	TGTGCCAGCAGCTTAGTCGCAGGGGTGGAGCAAGAGACCCAGTACTTC
10	-	TRBJ2-5	-	TRBV6-1	CASSEETQYF	TGTGCCAGCAGTGAGGAGACCCAGTACTTC
14	TRBD2	TRBJ2-2	-	TRBV4-3	CASRPSAGAGELFF	TGCGCCAGCAGGCCAAGTGCGGGGGCCGGGGAGCTGTTTTTT
17	-	TRBJ1-1	-	TRBV4-1	CASSRVTRGGRDTEAFF	TGCGCCAGCAGCCGCGTAACGCGAGGGGGGAGGGACACTGAAGCTTTCTTT
13	-	TRBJ1-1	-	TRBV27	CASSLREGLGAFF	TGTGCCAGCAGTTTGAGGGAAGGCCTTGGGGCTTTCTTT
14	-	TRBJ2-1	once	TRBV7-9	CASSSKGGKSEQFF	TGTGCCAGCAGCTCGAAAGGGGGTAAGAGTGAGCAGTTCTTC
14	-	TRBJ2-1	-	TRBV19	CASSLIEAYNEQFF	TGTGCCAGTAGTTTGATAGAGGCCTACAATGAGCAGTTCTTC
18	-	TRBJ2-5	-	TRBV11-2	CASSMRYRDRLAWETQYF	TGTGCCAGCAGCATGAGGTACAGGGATCGGCTAGCATGGGAGACCCAGTACTTC
15	-	TRBJ2-3	-	TRBV11-2	CASSLRGGLTDTQYF	TGTGCCAGCAGCCTAAGGGGGGGCCTCACAGATACGCAGTATTTT
14	-	TRBJ1-5	-	TRBV7-8	CASSLAGGGQPQHF	TGTGCCAGCAGCTTAGCAGGGGGTGGTCAGCCCCAGCATTTT
14	-	TRBJ1-1	-	TRBV5-1	CASSLVPESTEAFF	TGCGCCAGCAGCTTGGTACCGGAGAGTACTGAAGCTTTCTTT
14	-	TRBJ1-5	once	TRBV10-2	CASSRDTSNQPQHF	TGCGCCAGCAGTAGGGACACTAGCAATCAGCCCCAGCATTTT
14	-	TRBJ2-2	-	TRBV5-5	CASSLSGNTGELFF	TGTGCCAGCAGCTTGTCCGGGAACACCGGGGAGCTGTTTTTT
15	-	TRBJ2-5	-	TRBV27	CASRRTGTYQETQYF	TGTGCCAGCAGACGAACCGGGACATACCAAGAGACCCAGTACTTC
16	TRBD1	TRBJ1-6	-	TRBV19	CASSIRGTGGNSPLHF	TGTGCCAGTAGTATTAGGGGGACAGGGGGGAATTCACCCCTCCACTTT
15	-	TRBJ1-5	few	TRBV7-2	CASSLRDWGNQPQHF	TGTGCCAGCAGCTTACGGGACTGGGGAAATCAGCCCCAGCATTTT
16	TRBD2	TRBJ2-1	-	TRBV5-5	CASSARSAGGFNEQFF	TGTGCCAGCAGCGCCCGTTCAGCGGGAGGTTTCAATGAGCAGTTCTTC
12	-	TRBJ2-3	-	TRBV7-8	CASSHRTDTQYF	TGTGCCAGCAGCCATCGGACAGATACGCAGTATTTT
14	-	TRBJ1-1	once	TRBV10-3	CAISDRGADTEAFF	TGTGCCATCAGTGATCGGGGGGCTGACACTGAAGCTTTCTTT